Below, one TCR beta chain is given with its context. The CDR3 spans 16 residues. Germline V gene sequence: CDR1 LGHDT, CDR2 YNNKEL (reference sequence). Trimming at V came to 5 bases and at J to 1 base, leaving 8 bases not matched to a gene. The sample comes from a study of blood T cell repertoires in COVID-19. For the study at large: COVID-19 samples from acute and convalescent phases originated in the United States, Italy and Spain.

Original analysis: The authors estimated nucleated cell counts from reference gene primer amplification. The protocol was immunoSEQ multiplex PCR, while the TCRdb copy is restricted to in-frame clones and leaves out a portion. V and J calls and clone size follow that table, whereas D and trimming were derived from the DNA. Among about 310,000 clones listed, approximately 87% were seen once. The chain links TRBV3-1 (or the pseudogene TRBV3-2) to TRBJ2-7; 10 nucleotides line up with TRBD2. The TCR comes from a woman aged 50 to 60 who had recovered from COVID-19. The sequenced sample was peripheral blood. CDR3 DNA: TGTGCCAGCAGCGAGAACCTAGCGGGAGTTTCCTACGAGCAGTACTTC. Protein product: CASSENLAGVSYEQYF.